The rows below give T cell receptor beta chains drawn from one sample of a study of Graves' ophthalmopathy and Graves' hyperthyroidism. MiXCR, run by TCRdb on the multiplex PCR reads, gives a single entry per CDR3 protein. The sample records 150,000 or so distinct CDR3 sequences, roughly two fifths being singletons. Sequenced material: peripheral blood. All receptors come from a man aged 25 to 40 with Graves' ophthalmopathy. CDR3s include the opening cysteine and the closing phenylalanine or tryptophan. The D gene is left open where the match is weak. Only some rows state a clone size, as once, few, many or a class for expanded clones.

clone size: NA; D gene: NA; CDR3 length: 12; J gene: TRBJ2-7; V gene: TRBV20-1; CDR3 protein: CSASGVSYEQYF; CDR3 DNA: TGCAGTGCCTCAGGTGTCTCCTACGAGCAGTACTTC
clone size: many; D gene: TRBD1; CDR3 length: 17; J gene: TRBJ1-5; V gene: TRBV19; CDR3 protein: CASSIGTGKFSNQPQHF; CDR3 DNA: TGTGCCAGTAGTATTGGGACAGGGAAGTTTAGCAATCAGCCCCAGCATTTT
clone size: NA; D gene: NA; CDR3 length: 14; J gene: TRBJ2-7; V gene: TRBV12-3/TRBV12-4; CDR3 protein: CASSEGWSYHEQYF; CDR3 DNA: TGTGCCAGCAGTGAAGGGTGGTCTTACCACGAGCAGTACTTC
clone size: many; D gene: TRBD1; CDR3 length: 16; J gene: TRBJ2-7; V gene: TRBV6-2/TRBV6-3; CDR3 protein: CASSSLRQGGIYEQYF; CDR3 DNA: TGTGCCAGCAGTTCCTTAAGACAGGGGGGGATCTACGAGCAGTACTTC
clone size: many; D gene: NA; CDR3 length: 15; J gene: TRBJ2-7; V gene: TRBV13; CDR3 protein: CASSSSRDSPYEQYF; CDR3 DNA: TGTGCCAGCAGCTCGTCAAGGGATTCTCCCTACGAGCAGTACTTC
clone size: many; D gene: TRBD1; CDR3 length: 13; J gene: TRBJ1-2; V gene: TRBV2; CDR3 protein: CASRGTGDYGYTF; CDR3 DNA: TGTGCCAGCAGAGGGACAGGGGACTATGGCTACACCTTC
clone size: NA; D gene: NA; CDR3 length: 15; J gene: TRBJ2-5; V gene: TRBV27; CDR3 protein: CASSISGYTRETQYF; CDR3 DNA: TGTGCCAGCAGTATTTCAGGATACACCCGGGAGACCCAGTACTTC
clone size: few; D gene: TRBD1; CDR3 length: 16; J gene: TRBJ1-2; V gene: TRBV7-6; CDR3 protein: CASSLMSGTGGFGYTF; CDR3 DNA: TGTGCCAGCAGCTTAATGTCCGGGACAGGGGGCTTTGGCTACACCTTC
clone size: NA; D gene: NA; CDR3 length: 16; J gene: TRBJ1-1; V gene: TRBV6-5; CDR3 protein: CASSYSTAGRNTEAFF; CDR3 DNA: TGTGCCAGCAGTTACTCAACCGCAGGGAGGAACACTGAAGCTTTCTTT
clone size: NA; D gene: NA; CDR3 length: 14; J gene: TRBJ1-2; V gene: TRBV12-3/TRBV12-4; CDR3 protein: CASRQGLRHYGYTF; CDR3 DNA: TGTGCCAGCAGACAGGGTCTCCGGCACTATGGCTACACCTTC
clone size: many; D gene: NA; CDR3 length: 13; J gene: TRBJ2-7; V gene: TRBV5-1; CDR3 protein: CASSSGTRTEQYF; CDR3 DNA: TGCGCCAGCAGCTCCGGGACACGAACCGAGCAGTACTTC
clone size: many; D gene: TRBD2; CDR3 length: 14; J gene: TRBJ2-7; V gene: TRBV2; CDR3 protein: CASRLAGGGGEQYF; CDR3 DNA: TGTGCCAGCCGACTAGCGGGAGGAGGTGGGGAGCAGTACTTC
clone size: NA; D gene: NA; CDR3 length: 13; J gene: TRBJ1-6; V gene: TRBV12-3/TRBV12-4; CDR3 protein: CASRYHLDSPLHF; CDR3 DNA: TGTGCCAGCAGATACCACCTAGATTCACCCCTCCACTTT
clone size: many; D gene: NA; CDR3 length: 14; J gene: TRBJ2-7; V gene: TRBV5-1; CDR3 protein: CASSPGPGDYEQYF; CDR3 DNA: TGCGCCAGCAGCCCAGGTCCCGGGGATTACGAGCAGTACTTC